The 4 T cell receptor beta chains in this list originate from one sample, sequenced in a study of blood T cells in healthy people across ages (dated by TCRdb to about 2015). Libraries were made using 5' RACE. Instrument used: Illumina HiSeq 2500. The second PCR ran for roughly 7 to 12 cycles and used a J-beta primer mix along with a sample-barcoded 5' primer. The public reads were reprocessed in TCRdb via fastp at Q25 and MiXCR, keeping in-frame beta chains. Merged by CDR3 protein, the rows form single entries marked with the most common genes and DNA. The sample table holds 1.2 million to 1.5 million distinct CDR3 sequences, of which approximately 38% were seen once. The ten largest account for roughly 7.7% of the sample. Source material: blood. The receptor source for this set is a young woman in good health.

This sequence joins TRBV25-1 and TRBJ1-2; no reliable D call. This CDR3 comprises 13 residues. Trimming pared 4 bases from V and 4 bases from J, leaving 10 bases between. CDR1 is MGHDK and CDR2 is SYGVNS in the germline V gene. The CDR3 sequence: CASSGGMLYGYTF. The CDR3 coding sequence is TGTGCCAGCAGTGGGGGTATGCTCTATGGCTACACCTTC.

This chain joins TRBV6-5 and TRBJ2-5, with 13 bases fitting TRBD2. The CDR3 has 15 residues. The ends lost 6 bases at V and 11 bases at J; junction bases unmatched: 12. Germline CDR1 is MNHEY and CDR2 is SVGAGI. This CDR3 is CASSRTSGGPWGQYF. In DNA, the CDR3 is TGTGCCAGCAGCCGGACTAGCGGGGGCCCTTGGGGGCAGTACTTC.

This clonotype has a count of ten or more. This may come from a read error, since a much larger clone is one base off. The CDR3 coding sequence is TGTGCCAGCAGTGACTCTGGGACCCTTAGCACAGATACGCAGTATTTT. Amino acid sequence: CASSDSGTLSTDTQYF. V usage is TRBV6-4 and J usage is TRBJ2-3, with D possibly called TRBD1 or TRBD2 (5 bases each). Trimming cost V 0 bases and J 0 bases, with 10 bases left between them. Germline assignment: CDR1 MRHNA and CDR2 SNTAGT. CDR3 length equals 16 residues.

V and J are TRBV2 and TRBJ1-3; D possibly corresponds to TRBD1 (5 bases). This CDR3 spans 16 amino acids. Trimming cost V 4 bases and J 0 bases, with 13 bases left between them. Germline V gene sequence: CDR1 SNHLY, CDR2 FYNNEI. The CDR3: CASSGGHPSSGNTIYF. The CDR3 nucleotides read TGTGCCAGCAGTGGAGGACATCCGAGCTCTGGAAACACCATATATTTT.